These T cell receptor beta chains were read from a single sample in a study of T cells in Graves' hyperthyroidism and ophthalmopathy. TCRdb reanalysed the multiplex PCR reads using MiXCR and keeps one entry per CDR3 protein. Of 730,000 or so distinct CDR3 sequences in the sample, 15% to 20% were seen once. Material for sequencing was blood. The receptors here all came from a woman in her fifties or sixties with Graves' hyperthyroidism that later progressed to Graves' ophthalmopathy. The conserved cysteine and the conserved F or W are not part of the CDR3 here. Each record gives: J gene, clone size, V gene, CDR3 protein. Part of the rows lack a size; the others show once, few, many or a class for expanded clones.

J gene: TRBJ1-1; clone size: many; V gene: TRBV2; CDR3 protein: ASSEVRLATEAF
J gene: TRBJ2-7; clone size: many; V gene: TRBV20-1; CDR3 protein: SAREDTYEQY
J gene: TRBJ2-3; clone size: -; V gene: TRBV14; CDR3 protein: ASSQGPSATQY
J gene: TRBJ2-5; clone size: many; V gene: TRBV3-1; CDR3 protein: ASSHETSGAQETQY
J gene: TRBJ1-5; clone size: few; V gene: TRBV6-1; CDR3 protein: ASSEARGSNNQPQH
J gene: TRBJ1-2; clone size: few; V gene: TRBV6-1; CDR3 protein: ASSVGFLGGYT
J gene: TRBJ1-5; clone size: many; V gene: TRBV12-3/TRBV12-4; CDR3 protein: ASSPQDLGSNQPQH
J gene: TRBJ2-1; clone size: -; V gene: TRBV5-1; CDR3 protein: ASSLEGGPLYNEQF
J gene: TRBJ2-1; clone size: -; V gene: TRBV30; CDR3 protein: AWSVPLAGGYNEQF
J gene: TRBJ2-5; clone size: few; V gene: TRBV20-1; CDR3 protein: SASLGETQY
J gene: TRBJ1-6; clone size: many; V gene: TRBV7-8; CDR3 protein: ASTGQGNSPLH
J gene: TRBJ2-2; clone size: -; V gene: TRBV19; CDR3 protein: ASRRLPGQNASTGELF
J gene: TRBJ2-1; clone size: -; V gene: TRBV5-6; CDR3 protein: ASSSWGGGSGNEQF
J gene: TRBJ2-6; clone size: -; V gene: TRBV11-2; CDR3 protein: ASRTWGLGANVLT
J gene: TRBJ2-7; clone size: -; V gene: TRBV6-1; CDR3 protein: ASSRDRTSYEQY
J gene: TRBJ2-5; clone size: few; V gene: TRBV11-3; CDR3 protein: ASSLGQARGETQY
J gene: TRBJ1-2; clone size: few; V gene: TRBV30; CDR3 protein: AWSGDQDFHYGYT
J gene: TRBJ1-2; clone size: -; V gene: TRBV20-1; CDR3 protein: SGRGANYGYT
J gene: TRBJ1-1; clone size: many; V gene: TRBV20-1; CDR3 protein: SATRGMNTEAF
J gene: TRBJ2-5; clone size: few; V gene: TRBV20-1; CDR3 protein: SASGLAPQETQY
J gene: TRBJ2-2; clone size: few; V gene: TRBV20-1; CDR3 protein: SARGAGAGELF
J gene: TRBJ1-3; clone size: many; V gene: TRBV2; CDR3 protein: ASRALGWPSGNTIY